This TCR beta chain stems from a study of blood T cells in healthy people across ages. Study findings and constraints: Leaving the PBMCs unsorted stopped any conclusive comparison of naive versus antigen-experienced cells.

Details on this clonotype: Its antigen is unidentified.

With a J-beta primer mix and a sample-barcoded 5' primer, a second PCR ran about 6 to 11 cycles. From the 5' RACE reads, TCRdb called clonotypes with MiXCR, one entry per CDR3 protein. This table has about 1.4 million distinct CDR3 sequences, roughly 64% appearing once. Sequencing was carried out using blood. This clonotype originated in a man between 18 and 35 years old in good health.

The CDR3 here is CASSYGFRSEAFF. The CDR3 DNA follows: TGTGCCAGCAGTTACGGTTTTCGGTCAGAGGCTTTCTTT. This sequence joins TRBV6-2 or TRBV6-3 and TRBJ1-1; D gene ambiguous. This CDR3 region has 13 residues. Trimming removed 2 bases from V and 11 bases from J, with 15 bases in between. Germline V gives CDR1 MNHEY, CDR2 SVGEGT.